The rows below give T cell receptor beta chains drawn from one sample of a study of OX40 agonist ivuxolimab in advanced cancers. Profiled with immunoSEQ multiplex PCR; TCRdb holds only in-frame clones, not every one. The sample holds about 19,000 clones; 74% are singletons and the top ten take approximately 24%. The material sequenced was CD4+ or CD8+ T cells sorted from blood, taken in a trial of the OX40 agonist ivuxolimab. The receptors were sampled from an adult with an advanced solid tumor such as melanoma, head and neck, liver or kidney cancer. The conserved cysteine and the conserved F or W are not part of the CDR3 here.

v_gene: TRBV19
j_gene: TRBJ2-7
CDR3aa: ASSPGVGYEQY

v_gene: TRBV28
j_gene: TRBJ1-1
CDR3aa: ASSLLGNTEAF

v_gene: TRBV7-9
j_gene: TRBJ2-5
CDR3aa: ASSPTEYQETQY

v_gene: TRBV27
j_gene: TRBJ2-7
CDR3aa: ASRAGPFEQY

v_gene: TRBV9
j_gene: TRBJ1-2
CDR3aa: ASSAEQGPNYGYT

v_gene: TRBV7-6
j_gene: TRBJ1-1
CDR3aa: ASSLPPVETGNTEAF

v_gene: TRBV27
j_gene: TRBJ1-1
CDR3aa: ASSLFRTDEAF

v_gene: TRBV7-9
j_gene: TRBJ1-5
CDR3aa: ASSLGPLTPQH

v_gene: TRBV5-3
j_gene: TRBJ1-1
CDR3aa: ATTGTATEAF

v_gene: TRBV28
j_gene: TRBJ2-5
CDR3aa: ASSRTTLLLQETQY

v_gene: TRBV9
j_gene: TRBJ1-1
CDR3aa: ASSVEGVAEAF

v_gene: TRBV5-4
j_gene: TRBJ1-1
CDR3aa: ASRSTGTGYTEAF

v_gene: TRBV11-2
j_gene: TRBJ2-3
CDR3aa: ASSRGRALSTDTQY

v_gene: TRBV19
j_gene: TRBJ2-6
CDR3aa: ASSYRPYSGANVLT

v_gene: TRBV29-1
j_gene: TRBJ2-7
CDR3aa: SVREGETVDYEQY

v_gene: TRBV19
j_gene: TRBJ1-5
CDR3aa: ASSMSPDRTAYSNQPQH

v_gene: TRBV6-5
j_gene: TRBJ2-7
CDR3aa: ASSSLSQTDYEQY

v_gene: TRBV15
j_gene: TRBJ1-2
CDR3aa: ATSRDRGVNYGYT

v_gene: TRBV14
j_gene: TRBJ2-3
CDR3aa: ASSQDSGPSADTQY

v_gene: TRBV5-5
j_gene: TRBJ2-1
CDR3aa: ASSQRRGIDEQF